The TCR beta chain described here comes from a study of cytomegalovirus exposure and HLA in healthy donors (dated by TCRdb to 2016 to 2017). General notes on the study: According to a later analysis, the 120 validation repertoires were produced on the same platform as the approximately 600 repertoires of the first cohort. The aim of the study was to test whether cataloging public T cell receptors could identify signatures of past pathogen exposure. Besides the first cohort of roughly 700 subjects, a separate validation cohort made up of over a hundred different subjects was used. To predict cytomegalovirus infection status, the study combined high-throughput TCR immunosequencing, statistical association of individual TCRs with disease status, and machine learning.

CDR1 and CDR2, looked up from the germline V gene (reference sequence), are DFQATT and SNEGSKA. V lost 6 bases and J lost 5 bases, and the count of bases not matched to a germline gene is 4. The CDR3 contains 11 residues, cysteine and valine counted. Of the read, only the CDR3 DNA is kept; its 33 bases are in frame from base 1. The receptor library was made with the immunoSEQ multiplex PCR assay. From the authors' description of their analysis: To diagnose cytomegalovirus status from the catalog of TCR beta chain sequences, a statistical classification framework was built. Held by TCRdb, this immuneACCESS table contains in-frame sequences only and omits some clones. Under half of the omission traces to an unresolved V gene where checked; the cause of the rest is unknown. V, J and clone size reflect that table, while D and trimming were determined from the DNA. For this sample the table gives tens of thousands of clones, of which roughly 80% were detected only once. The biggest ten clones account for less than 3% of the sample.

Donors formed part of the validation cohort, which comprised 120 subjects and was distinct from the first cohort of 550 to 850 subjects. What the work shows at the level of the full study, not this receptor alone: The classifier was reported to diagnose cytomegalovirus status with high specificity and sensitivity in both the original cohort and the validation cohort. A later analysis found that TCRs clustered in the first cohort also tended to co-occur in the 120 validation repertoires, with approximately 93% of cluster scores above 0. It was suggested by the authors that the approach could potentially be generalized to other disease states and immunological phenotypes. The study listed over 150 TCR beta chains as associated with cytomegalovirus. In vitro tests confirmed that three of the cytomegalovirus-associated TCR beta chains recognize cytomegalovirus antigens. A later analysis had no HLA typing for the validation cohort, so co-occurrence there was scored across all 110 or so repertoires. Most TCR sequences were observed very rarely across donors, whereas some public TCRs were present in many individuals.

This clone has only one observation. Its antigen is unknown. Per-base quality was not reported, and no clone a single base away is much larger than it. The sequenced sample consisted of PBMCs. The chain employs TRBV20-1 and TRBJ2-7; TRBD1 matches 7 bases in the middle. This receptor was taken from a man younger than 45 in good health and CMV-seronegative. The bases read TGCAGTGCCTCTCAGGGGGACGAGCAGTACGTC. Its coded protein is CSASQGDEQYV.